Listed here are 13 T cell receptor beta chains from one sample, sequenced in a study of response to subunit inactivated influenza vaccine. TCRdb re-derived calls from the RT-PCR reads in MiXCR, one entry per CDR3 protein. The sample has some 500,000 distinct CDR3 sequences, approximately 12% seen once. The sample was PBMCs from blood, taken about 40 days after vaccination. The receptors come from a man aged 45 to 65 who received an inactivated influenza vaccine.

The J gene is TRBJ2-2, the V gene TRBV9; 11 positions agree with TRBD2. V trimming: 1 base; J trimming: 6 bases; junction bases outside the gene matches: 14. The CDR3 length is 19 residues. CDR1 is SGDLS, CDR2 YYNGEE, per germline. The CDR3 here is CASSVTNRLAGRVAGELFF. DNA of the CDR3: TGTGCCAGCAGCGTAACTAACCGACTAGCGGGACGTGTGGCCGGGGAGCTGTTTTTT. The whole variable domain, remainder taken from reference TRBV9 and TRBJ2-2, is DSGVTQTPKHLITATGQRVTLRCSPRSGDLSVYWYQQSLDQGLQFLIQYYNGEERAKGNILERFSAQQFPDLHSELNLSSLELGDSALYFCASSVTNRLAGRVAGELFFGEGSRLTVL.

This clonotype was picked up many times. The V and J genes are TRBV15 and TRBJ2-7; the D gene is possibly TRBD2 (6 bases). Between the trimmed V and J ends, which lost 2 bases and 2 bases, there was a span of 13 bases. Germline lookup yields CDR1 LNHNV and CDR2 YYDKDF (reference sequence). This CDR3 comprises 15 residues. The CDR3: CATSRWEAPAYEQYF. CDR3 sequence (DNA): TGTGCCACCAGCAGATGGGAGGCACCCGCCTACGAGCAGTACTTC.

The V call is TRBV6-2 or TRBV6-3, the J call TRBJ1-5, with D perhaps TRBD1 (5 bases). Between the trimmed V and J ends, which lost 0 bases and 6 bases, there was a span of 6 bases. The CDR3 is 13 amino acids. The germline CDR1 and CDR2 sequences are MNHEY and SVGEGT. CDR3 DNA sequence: TGTGCCAGCAGTTACTCGGGGGTTCAGCCCCAGCATTTT. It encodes CASSYSGVQPQHF.

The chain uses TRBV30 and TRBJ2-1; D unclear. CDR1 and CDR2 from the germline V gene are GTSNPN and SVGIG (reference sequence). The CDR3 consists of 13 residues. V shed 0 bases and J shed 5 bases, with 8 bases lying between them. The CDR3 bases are TGTGCCTGGAGTGTACTGGCCGACAATGAGCAGTTCTTC. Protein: CAWSVLADNEQFF. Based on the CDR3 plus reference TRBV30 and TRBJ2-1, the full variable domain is SQTIHQWPATLVQPVGSPLSLECTVEGTSNPNLYWYRQAAGRGLQLLFYSVGIGQISSEVPQNLSASRPQDRQFILSSKKLLLSDSGFYLCAWSVLADNEQFFGPGTRLTVL.

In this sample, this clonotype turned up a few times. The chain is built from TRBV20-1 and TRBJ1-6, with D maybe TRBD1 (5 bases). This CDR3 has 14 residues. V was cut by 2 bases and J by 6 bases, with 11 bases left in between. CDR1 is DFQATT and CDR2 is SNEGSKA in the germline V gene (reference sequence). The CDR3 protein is CSARRGRSNSPLHF. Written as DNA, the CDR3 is TGCAGTGCTAGAAGGGGCCGGAGTAATTCACCCCTCCACTTT.

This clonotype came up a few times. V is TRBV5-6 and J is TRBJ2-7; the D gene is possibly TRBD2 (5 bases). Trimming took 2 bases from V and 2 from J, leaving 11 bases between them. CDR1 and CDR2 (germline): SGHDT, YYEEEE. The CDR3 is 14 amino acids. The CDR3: CASSFGGSPYEQYF. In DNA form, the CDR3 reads TGTGCCAGCAGCTTCGGCGGGTCTCCCTACGAGCAGTACTTC.

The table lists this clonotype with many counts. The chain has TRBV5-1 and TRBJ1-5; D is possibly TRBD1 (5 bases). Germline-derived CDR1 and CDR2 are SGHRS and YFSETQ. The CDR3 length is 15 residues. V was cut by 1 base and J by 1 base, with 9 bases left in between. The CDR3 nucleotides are TGCGCCAGCAGCTTGCAGGGTAAGAGCAATCAGCCCCAGCATTTT. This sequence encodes CASSLQGKSNQPQHF.

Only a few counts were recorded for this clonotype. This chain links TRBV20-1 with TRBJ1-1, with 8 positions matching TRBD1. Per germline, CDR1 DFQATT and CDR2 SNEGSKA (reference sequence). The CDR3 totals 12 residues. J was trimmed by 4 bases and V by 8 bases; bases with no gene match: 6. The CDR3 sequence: CSSGQAGTEAFF. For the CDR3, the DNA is TGCAGTTCGGGACAGGCGGGCACTGAAGCTTTCTTT.

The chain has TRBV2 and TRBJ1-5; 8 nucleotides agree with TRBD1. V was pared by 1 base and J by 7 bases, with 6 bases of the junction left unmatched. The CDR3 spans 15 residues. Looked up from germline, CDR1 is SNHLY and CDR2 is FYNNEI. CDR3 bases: TGTGCCAGCAGTGAAGGGACAGGGTTACGACAGCCCCAGCATTTT. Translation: CASSEGTGLRQPQHF.

The CDR3: CATSSGQSLETQYF. The CDR3 DNA reads TGTGCCACCAGCTCGGGACAATCTTTGGAGACGCAGTATTTT. The chain employs TRBV15 and TRBJ2-3; TRBD1 might be the D (6 bases). The CDR3 loop spans 14 amino acids. Between the trimmed V and J ends, which lost 5 bases and 9 bases, there was a span of 18 bases. The germline V gene has CDR1 LNHNV and CDR2 YYDKDF (reference sequence).

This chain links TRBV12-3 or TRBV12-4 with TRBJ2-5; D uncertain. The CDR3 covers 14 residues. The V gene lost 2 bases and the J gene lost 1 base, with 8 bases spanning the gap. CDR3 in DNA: TGTGCCAGCAGTTTATGGGGATCCCAAGAGACCCAGTACTTC. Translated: CASSLWGSQETQYF.

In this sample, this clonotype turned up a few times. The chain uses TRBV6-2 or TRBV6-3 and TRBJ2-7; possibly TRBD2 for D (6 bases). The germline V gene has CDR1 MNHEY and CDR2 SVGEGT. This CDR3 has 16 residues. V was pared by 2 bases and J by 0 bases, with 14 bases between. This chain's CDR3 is CASSYPSGGISYEQYF. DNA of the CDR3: TGTGCCAGCAGTTACCCCTCCGGCGGGATCTCCTACGAGCAGTACTTC.

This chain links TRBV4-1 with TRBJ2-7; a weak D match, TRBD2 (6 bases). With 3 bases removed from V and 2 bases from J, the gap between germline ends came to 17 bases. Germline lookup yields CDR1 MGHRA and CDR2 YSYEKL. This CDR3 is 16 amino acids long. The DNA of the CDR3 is TGCGCCAGCAGCCAGACAATCCGGGACTTCACCTACGAGCAGTACTTC. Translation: CASSQTIRDFTYEQYF.